Here is one TCR beta chain with its context. This record belongs to a study of blood T cell repertoires in COVID-19. Across the study: The study drew acute and convalescent COVID-19 samples from the United States, Italy and Spain.

Using immunoSEQ multiplex PCR, the repertoire was profiled, and TCRdb retains in-frame clones only, with some absent. The sample contains a few hundred thousand clones, around 90% of which appear only once. This CDR3 contains 15 residues. Trimming stripped 5 bases from V and 2 bases from J, with 15 bases between. Germline CDR1 and CDR2: LGHNT and FRNRAP. The study drew participants aged about 18 to 89 years from fewer than 30 US areas. Exposed volunteers were people who met a COVID-19 case within 2 weeks before study entry. The receptor was isolated from a man aged 25 to 40 who had been exposed to COVID-19. The rearrangement joins TRBV12-5 to TRBJ2-5; no definite D call. The sample was PBMCs or T cells enriched from blood (not recorded which). The CDR3 coding sequence is TGTGCTAGTGGTCCCCCCCGTCCGGGTCAAGAGACCCAGTACTTC. It encodes CASGPPRPGQETQYF. Full variable domain (rest looked up from reference TRBV12-5 and TRBJ2-5): DARVTQTPRHKVTEMGQEVTMRCQPILGHNTVFWYRQTMMQGLELLAYFRNRAPLDDSGMPKDRFSAEMPDATLATLKIQPSEPRDSAVYFCASGPPRPGQETQYFGPGTRLLVL.